This T cell receptor beta chain was recovered during a study of blood T cell repertoires in COVID-19 (dated by TCRdb to about 2020). In the study overall: Samples covering the acute and convalescent phases of COVID-19 were provided by collaborators in the United States, Italy and Spain. The prospective study material was composed of cDNA or gDNA derived from T cells, B-cell-depleted T cells, or PBMCs. Deeply sampled blood TCRbeta repertoires from subjects exposed to, actively infected with, or recovered from COVID-19 were included in the dataset. The repertoires were made available in a free public database intended to serve as a resource for research on the immune response to SARS-CoV-2. Samples came from the ongoing ImmuneRACE study (first 160 participants) plus 1,254 subjects from 6 global collaborators. Nearly every sample came with metadata listing a de-identified subject ID, COVID-19 status, age in years and sex. Where available, HLA class I and class II types were obtained from metadata supplied by the sample provider rather than from assay-based typing. Overall study results and their limits: How much clinical and demographic metadata was included differed by source and by participant, and the metadata was provided uncurated.

TCRbeta CDR3 regions were amplified from genomic DNA using the immunoSEQ Assay, a bias-controlled multiplex PCR. The study's processing was this. Nucleated cell counts per sample were estimated from amplification of reference gene primers within the assay. To quantify the absolute abundance of each unique TCRbeta CDR3 rearrangement, sequence reads were collapsed and filtered. For each sample, productive Simpson clonality was calculated as the square root of Simpson's diversity index over productive rearrangements. TCRdb stores this immuneACCESS table with in-frame sequences only. Part of the clones is absent; in the studies checked, under half of the shortfall reflects unresolved V genes, and no reason is known for the rest. The V and J calls and clone size are taken from that table; D and trimming were inferred from the DNA. For this sample there are around 140,000 clones; about 89% appear just once. The ten top clones hold 18% of the sample.

CDR1 and CDR2, looked up from the germline V gene, are KGHSH and LQKENI. After removal of 6 bases from V and 7 bases from J, the junction retains 4 bases not matched to a gene. The CDR3 has 15 amino acids, counting the end cysteine and phenylalanine. This entry keeps only the CDR3 DNA: 45 bases, framed from base 1. Concerning this clone: Its binding antigen is unknown. No much larger clone is present one base from it, and per-base qualities are unavailable.

The collaborating institutions used their own protocols to collect whole blood in K2EDTA tubes. For TCRbeta analysis, collaborator samples were shipped as frozen whole blood, as isolated PBMCs, or as DNA extracted from either sample type. Input material: peripheral blood. This clonotype originated in a man aged 45-65 years with active or convalescent COVID-19. Here the chain combines TRBV18 and TRBJ2-1, with TRBD2 identical over 15 junction bases. This receptor carries the CDR3 CASSGLAGGLNEQFF. The DNA reads TGTGCCAGCTCGGGACTAGCGGGAGGATTAAATGAGCAGTTCTTC.